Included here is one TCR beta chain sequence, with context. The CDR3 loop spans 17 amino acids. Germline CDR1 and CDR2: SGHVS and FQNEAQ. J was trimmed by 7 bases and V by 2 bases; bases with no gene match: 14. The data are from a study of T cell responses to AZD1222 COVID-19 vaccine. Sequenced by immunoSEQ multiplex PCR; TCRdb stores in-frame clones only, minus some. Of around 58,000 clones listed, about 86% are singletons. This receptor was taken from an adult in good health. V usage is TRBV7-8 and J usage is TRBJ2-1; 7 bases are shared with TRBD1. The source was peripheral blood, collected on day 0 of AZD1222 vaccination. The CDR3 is CASSLRGLDLTTNEQFF. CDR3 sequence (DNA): TGTGCCAGCAGCTTAAGGGGGCTGGACCTTACTACTAATGAGCAGTTCTTC.